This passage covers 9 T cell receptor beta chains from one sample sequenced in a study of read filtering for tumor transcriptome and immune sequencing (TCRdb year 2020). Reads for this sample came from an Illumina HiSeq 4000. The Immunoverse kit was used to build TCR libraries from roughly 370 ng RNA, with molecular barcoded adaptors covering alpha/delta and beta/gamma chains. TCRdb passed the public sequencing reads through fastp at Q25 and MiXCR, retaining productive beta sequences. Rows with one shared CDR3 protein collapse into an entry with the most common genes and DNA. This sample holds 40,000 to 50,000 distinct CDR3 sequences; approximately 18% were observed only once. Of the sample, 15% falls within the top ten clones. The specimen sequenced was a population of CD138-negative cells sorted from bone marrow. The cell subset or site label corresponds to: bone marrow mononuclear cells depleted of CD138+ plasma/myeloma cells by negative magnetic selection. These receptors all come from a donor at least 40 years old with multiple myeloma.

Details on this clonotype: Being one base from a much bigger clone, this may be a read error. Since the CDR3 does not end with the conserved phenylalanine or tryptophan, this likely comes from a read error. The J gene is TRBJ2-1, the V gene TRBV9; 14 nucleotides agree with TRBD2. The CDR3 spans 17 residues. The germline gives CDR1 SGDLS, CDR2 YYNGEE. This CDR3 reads CVSSVVGTSGSRSEQFL. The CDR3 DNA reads TGTGTCAGCAGCGTAGTGGGGACTAGCGGGAGTAGGAGTGAGCAGTTCCTC.

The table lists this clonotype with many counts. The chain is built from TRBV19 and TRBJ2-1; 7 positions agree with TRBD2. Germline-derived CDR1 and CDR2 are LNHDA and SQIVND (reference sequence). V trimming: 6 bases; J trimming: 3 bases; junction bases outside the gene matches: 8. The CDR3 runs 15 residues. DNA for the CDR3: TGTGCCAGTAGGAGCACTAGCGCCATCTACAATGAGCAGTTCTTC. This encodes CASRSTSAIYNEQFF.

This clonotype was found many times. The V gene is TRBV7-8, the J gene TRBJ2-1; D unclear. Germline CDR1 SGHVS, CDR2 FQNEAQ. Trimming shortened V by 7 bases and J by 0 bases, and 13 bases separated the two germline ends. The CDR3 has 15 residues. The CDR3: CASTPGKSSYNEQFF. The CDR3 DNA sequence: TGTGCCAGCACACCGGGTAAGAGCTCCTACAATGAGCAGTTCTTC.

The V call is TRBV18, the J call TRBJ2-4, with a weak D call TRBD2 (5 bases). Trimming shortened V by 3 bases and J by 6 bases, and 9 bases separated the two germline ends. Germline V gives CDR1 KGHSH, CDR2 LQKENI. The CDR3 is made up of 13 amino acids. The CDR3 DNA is TGTGCCAGCTCACCTTTAGGAGGAAACATTCAGTACTTC. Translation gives CASSPLGGNIQYF.

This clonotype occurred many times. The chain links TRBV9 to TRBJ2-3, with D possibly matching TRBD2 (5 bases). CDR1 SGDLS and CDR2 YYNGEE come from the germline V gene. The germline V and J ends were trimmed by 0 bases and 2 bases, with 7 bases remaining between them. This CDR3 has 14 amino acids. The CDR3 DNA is TGTGCCAGCAGCGTAGGGGGAGACACAGATACGCAGTATTTT. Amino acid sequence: CASSVGGDTDTQYF. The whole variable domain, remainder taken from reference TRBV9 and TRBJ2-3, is DSGVTQTPKHLITATGQRVTLRCSPRSGDLSVYWYQQSLDQGLQFLIQYYNGEERAKGNILERFSAQQFPDLHSELNLSSLELGDSALYFCASSVGGDTDTQYFGPGTRLTVL.

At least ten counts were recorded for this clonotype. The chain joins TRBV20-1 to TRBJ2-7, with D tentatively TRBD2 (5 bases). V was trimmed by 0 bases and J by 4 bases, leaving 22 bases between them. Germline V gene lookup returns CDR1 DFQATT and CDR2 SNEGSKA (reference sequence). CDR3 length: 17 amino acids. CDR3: CSARDRRIAPSLYEQYF. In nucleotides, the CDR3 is TGCAGTGCTAGAGATAGGAGGATAGCTCCATCGCTATACGAGCAGTACTTC.

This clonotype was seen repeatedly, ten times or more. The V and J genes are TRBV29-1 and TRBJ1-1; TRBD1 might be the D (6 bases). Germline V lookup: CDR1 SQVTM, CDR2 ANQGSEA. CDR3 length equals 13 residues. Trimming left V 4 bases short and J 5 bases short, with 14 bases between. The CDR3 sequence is CSVGGQSGTEAFF. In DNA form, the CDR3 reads TGCAGCGTTGGGGGACAATCTGGGACTGAAGCTTTCTTT.

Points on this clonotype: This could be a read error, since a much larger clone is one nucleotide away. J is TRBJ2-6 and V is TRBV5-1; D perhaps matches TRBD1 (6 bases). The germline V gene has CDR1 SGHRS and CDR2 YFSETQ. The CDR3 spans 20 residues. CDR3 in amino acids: CASILGATSSAPSGANVLTF. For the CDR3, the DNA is TGCGCCAGCATCTTGGGGGCCACTTCCTCCGCGCCGTCTGGGGCCAACGTCCTGACTTTC.

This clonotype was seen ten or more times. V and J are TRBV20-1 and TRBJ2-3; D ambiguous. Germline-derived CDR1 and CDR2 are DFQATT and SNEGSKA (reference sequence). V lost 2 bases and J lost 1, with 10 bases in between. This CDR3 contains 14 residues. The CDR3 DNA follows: TGCAGTGCTAGATCCGTCTGGGGCACAGATACGCAGTATTTT. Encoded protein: CSARSVWGTDTQYF.